The entry that follows covers one T cell receptor (beta chain) sequence. These data originate in a study of blood T cell repertoires in COVID-19. Assignment of participants to cohorts was predicated upon participant-reported clinical history. This CDR3 is built from 15 residues. The germline V gene encodes CDR1 SGHRS and CDR2 YFSETQ. The junction had 3 bases not matched to a gene; V was cut back by 2 bases and J by 5 bases. The assay was immunoSEQ multiplex PCR, and TCRdb's table has in-frame clones only and misses some. This table holds 280,000 or so clones, around nine tenths found once. The origin of this receptor is a woman between 45 and 60 years old who had been exposed to COVID-19. Specimen: PBMCs or T cells enriched from blood (not recorded which). The chain carries TRBV5-1 and TRBJ1-6; 8 positions agree with TRBD1. The CDR3, as DNA: TGCGCCAGCAGCTTAGGACAGGGCGATAATTCACCCCTCCACTTT. This encodes CASSLGQGDNSPLHF. Together with reference TRBV5-1 and TRBJ1-6, the CDR3 gives the full variable domain: KAGVTQTPRYLIKTRGQQVTLSCSPISGHRSVSWYQQTPGQGLQFLFEYFSETQRNKGNFPGRFSGRQFSNSRSEMNVSTLELGDSALYLCASSLGQGDNSPLHFGNGTRLTVT.